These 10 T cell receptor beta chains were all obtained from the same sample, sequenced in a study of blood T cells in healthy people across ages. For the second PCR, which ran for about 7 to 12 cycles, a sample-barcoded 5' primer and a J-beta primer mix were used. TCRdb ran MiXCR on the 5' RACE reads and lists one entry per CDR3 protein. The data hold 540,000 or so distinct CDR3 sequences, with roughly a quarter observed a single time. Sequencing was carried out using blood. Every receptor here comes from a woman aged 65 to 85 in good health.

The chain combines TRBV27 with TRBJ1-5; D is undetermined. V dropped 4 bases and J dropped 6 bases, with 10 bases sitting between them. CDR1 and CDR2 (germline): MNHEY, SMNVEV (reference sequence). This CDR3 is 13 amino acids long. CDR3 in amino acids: CASSSGGFQPQHF. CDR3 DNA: TGTGCCAGCAGTTCGGGAGGGTTTCAGCCCCAGCATTTT.

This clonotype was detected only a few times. In DNA form, the CDR3 reads TGTGCCAGCTCACCCAATTTTAAGAACGGGTACGAGCAGTACTTC. Its translation is CASSPNFKNGYEQYF. The J gene is TRBJ2-7, the V gene TRBV18; D is ambiguous. There are 15 residues in the CDR3. Germline assignment: CDR1 KGHSH and CDR2 LQKENI. V was cut by 3 bases and J by 4 bases, with 16 bases left in between.

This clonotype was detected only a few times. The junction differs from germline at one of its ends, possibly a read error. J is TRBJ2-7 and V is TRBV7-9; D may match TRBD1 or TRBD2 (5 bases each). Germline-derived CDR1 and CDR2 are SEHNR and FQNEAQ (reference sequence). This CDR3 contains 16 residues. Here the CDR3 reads CASGLVGTSWPYEQYF. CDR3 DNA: TGTGCCAGCGGCTTAGTCGGGACCTCTTGGCCCTACGAGCAGTACTTC.

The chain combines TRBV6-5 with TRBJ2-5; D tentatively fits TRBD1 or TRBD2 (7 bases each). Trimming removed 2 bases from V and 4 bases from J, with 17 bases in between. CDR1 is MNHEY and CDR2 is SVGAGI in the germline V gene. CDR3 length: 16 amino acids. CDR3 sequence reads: CASSYPQGVAGETQYF. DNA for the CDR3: TGTGCCAGCAGTTACCCCCAGGGGGTAGCGGGAGAGACCCAGTACTTC.

This CDR3 is CASRDGYGYTF. The CDR3 DNA sequence: TGTGCCAGCAGAGACGGCTATGGCTACACCTTC. V usage is TRBV2 and J usage is TRBJ1-2; D is ambiguous. V lost 6 bases, J lost 4 bases, and 6 bases lay in between. CDR1 SNHLY and CDR2 FYNNEI come from the germline V gene. This CDR3 comprises 11 residues.

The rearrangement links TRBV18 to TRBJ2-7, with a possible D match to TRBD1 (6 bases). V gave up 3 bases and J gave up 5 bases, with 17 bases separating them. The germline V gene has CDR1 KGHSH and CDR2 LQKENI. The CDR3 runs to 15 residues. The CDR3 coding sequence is TGTGCCAGCTCACCGAGCTTGGCAGGGGTAGACGAGCAGTACTTC. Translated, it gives CASSPSLAGVDEQYF.

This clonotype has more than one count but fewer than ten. For the CDR3, the DNA is TGTGCCAGCAGGACCCTCGGTCAGGGCGGCTATAATTCACCCCTCCACTTT. This sequence encodes CASRTLGQGGYNSPLHF. The chain employs TRBV28 and TRBJ1-6; a possible D gene is TRBD1 (5 bases). Germline CDR1 reads MDHEN; CDR2 reads SYDVKM. The CDR3 contains 17 residues. V lost 6 bases to trimming and J lost 3 bases, with 18 bases between them.

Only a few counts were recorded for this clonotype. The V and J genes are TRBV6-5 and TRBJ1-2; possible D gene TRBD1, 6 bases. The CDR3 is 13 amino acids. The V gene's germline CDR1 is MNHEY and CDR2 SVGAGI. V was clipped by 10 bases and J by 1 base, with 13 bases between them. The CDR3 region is CATYKGVNYGYTF. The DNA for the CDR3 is TGTGCCACCTACAAGGGGGTTAACTATGGCTACACCTTC.

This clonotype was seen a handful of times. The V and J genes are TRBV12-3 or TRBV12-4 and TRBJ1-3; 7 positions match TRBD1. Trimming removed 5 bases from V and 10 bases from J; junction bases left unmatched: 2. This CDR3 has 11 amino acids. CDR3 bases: TGTGCCAGCAGTCCAGGGGGGACCATATATTTT. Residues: CASSPGGTIYF.

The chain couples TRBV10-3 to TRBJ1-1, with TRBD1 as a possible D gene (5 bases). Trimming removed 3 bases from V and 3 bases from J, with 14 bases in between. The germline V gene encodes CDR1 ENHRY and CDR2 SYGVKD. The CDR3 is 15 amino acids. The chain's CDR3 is CAISEYPGGDTEAFF. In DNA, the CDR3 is TGTGCCATCAGTGAATACCCCGGGGGGGACACTGAAGCTTTCTTT.